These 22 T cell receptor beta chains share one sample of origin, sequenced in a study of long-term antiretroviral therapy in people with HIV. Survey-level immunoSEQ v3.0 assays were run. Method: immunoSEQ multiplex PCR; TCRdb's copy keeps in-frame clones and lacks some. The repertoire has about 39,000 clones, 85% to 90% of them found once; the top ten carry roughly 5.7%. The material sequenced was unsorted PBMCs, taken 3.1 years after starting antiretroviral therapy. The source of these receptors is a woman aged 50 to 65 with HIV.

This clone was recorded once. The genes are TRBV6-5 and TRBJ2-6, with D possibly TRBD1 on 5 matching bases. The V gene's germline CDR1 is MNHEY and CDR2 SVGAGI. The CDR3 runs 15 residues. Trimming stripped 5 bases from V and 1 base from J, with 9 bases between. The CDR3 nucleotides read TGTGCCAGCAGTCAGGGCCGATCTGGGGCCAACGTCCTGACTTTC. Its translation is CASSQGRSGANVLTF.

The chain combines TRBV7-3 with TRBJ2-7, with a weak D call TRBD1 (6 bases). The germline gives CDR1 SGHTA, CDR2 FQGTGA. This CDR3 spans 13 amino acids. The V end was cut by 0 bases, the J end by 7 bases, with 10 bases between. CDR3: CASSLTRGREQYF. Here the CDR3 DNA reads TGTGCCAGCAGCTTAACCAGGGGAAGGGAGCAGTACTTC.

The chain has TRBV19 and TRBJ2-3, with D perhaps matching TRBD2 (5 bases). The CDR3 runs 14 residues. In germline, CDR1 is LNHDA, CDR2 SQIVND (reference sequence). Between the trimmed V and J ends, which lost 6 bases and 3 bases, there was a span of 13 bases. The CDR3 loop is CASSRGTGTDTQYF. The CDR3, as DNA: TGTGCCAGTAGCCGGGGAACGGGGACAGATACGCAGTATTTT.

In DNA form, the CDR3 reads TGTGCCAGCAGCAAAGGGGGACAGTTAGAGACTTTTGGCTATGGCTACACCTTC. This sequence encodes CASSKGGQLETFGYGYTF. The chain has TRBV21-1 and TRBJ1-2; TRBD1, the table's D call, was not compared with the DNA. TRBV21-1 is termed a pseudogene. This CDR3 region has 18 residues.

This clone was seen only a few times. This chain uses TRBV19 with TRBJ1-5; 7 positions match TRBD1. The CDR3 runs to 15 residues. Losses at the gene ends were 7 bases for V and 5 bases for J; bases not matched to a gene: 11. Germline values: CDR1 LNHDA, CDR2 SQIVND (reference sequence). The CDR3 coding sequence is TGTGCCAGTAAACTCGGTACAGGGGCGTATCAGCCCCAGCATTTT. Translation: CASKLGTGAYQPQHF.

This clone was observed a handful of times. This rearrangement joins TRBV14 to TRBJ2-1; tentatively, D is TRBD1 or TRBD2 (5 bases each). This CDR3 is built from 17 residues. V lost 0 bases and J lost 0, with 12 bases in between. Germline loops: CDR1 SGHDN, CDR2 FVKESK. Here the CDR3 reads CASSQDHGGFSYNEQFF. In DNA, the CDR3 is TGTGCCAGCAGCCAAGATCATGGGGGTTTCTCCTACAATGAGCAGTTCTTC. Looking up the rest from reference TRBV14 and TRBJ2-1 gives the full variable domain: EAGVTQFPSHSVIEKGQTVTLRCDPISGHDNLYWYRRVMGKEIKFLLHFVKESKQDESGMPNNRFLAERTGGTYSTLKVQPAELEDSGVYFCASSQDHGGFSYNEQFFGPGTRLTVL.

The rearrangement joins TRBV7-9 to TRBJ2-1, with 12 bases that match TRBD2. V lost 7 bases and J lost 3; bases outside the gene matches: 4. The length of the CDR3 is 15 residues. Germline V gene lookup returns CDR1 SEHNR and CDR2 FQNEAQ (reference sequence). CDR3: CASTRTSGVYNEQFF. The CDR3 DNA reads TGTGCCAGCACCAGGACTAGCGGGGTCTACAATGAGCAGTTCTTC.

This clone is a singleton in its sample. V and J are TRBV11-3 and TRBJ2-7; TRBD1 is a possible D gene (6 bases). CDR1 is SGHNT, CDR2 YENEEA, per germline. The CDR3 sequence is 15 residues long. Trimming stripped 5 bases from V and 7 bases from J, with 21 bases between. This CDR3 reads CASSLGPGVVEEQYF. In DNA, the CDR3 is TGTGCCAGCAGCCTTGGCCCAGGGGTCGTCGAAGAGCAGTACTTC.

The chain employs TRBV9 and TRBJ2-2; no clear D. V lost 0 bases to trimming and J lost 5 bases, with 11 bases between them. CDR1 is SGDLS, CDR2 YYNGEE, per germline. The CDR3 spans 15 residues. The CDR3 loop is CASSVGRVGTGELFF. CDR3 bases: TGTGCCAGCAGCGTAGGACGGGTGGGGACCGGGGAGCTGTTTTTT.

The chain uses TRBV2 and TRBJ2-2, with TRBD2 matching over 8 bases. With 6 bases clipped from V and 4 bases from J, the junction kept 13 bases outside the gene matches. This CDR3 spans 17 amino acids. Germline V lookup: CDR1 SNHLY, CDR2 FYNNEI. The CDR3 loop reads CASRRTTGGAGTGELFF. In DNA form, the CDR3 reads TGTGCCAGCAGACGAACTACCGGGGGGGCGGGCACCGGGGAGCTGTTTTTT.

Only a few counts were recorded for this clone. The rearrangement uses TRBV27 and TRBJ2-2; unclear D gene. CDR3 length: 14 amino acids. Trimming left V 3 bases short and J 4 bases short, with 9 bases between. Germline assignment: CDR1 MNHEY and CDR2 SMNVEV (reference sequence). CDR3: CASSLWFGTGELFF. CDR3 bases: TGTGCCAGCAGTTTGTGGTTCGGCACCGGGGAGCTGTTTTTT.

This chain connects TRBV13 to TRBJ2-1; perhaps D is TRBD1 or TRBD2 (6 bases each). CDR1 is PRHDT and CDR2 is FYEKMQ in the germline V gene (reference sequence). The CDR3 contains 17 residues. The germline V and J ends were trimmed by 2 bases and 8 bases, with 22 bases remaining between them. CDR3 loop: CASSLRLPGARIDEQFF. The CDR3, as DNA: TGTGCCAGCAGCTTAAGACTTCCGGGGGCACGTATTGATGAGCAGTTCTTC.

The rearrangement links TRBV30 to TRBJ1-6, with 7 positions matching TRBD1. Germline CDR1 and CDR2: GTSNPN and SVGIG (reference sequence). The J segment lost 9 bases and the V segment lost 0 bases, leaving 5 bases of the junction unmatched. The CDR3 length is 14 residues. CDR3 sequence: CAWSVRQGGSPLHF. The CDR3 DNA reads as TGTGCCTGGAGTGTACGACAGGGAGGTTCACCCCTCCACTTT.

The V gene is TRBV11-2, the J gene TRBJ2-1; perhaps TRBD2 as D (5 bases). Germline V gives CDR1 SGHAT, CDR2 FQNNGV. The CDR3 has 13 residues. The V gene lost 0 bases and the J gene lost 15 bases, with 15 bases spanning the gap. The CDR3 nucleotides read TGTGCCAGCAGCTTAGACATACTAGGGCTGGGGTTCTTC. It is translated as CASSLDILGLGFF.

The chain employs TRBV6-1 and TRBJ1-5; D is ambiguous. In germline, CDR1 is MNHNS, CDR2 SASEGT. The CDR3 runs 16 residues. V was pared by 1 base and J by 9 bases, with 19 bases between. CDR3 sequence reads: CASSEGRRGNRLPQHF. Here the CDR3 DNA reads TGTGCCAGCAGTGAAGGTAGGCGAGGGAATCGGCTGCCCCAGCATTTT.

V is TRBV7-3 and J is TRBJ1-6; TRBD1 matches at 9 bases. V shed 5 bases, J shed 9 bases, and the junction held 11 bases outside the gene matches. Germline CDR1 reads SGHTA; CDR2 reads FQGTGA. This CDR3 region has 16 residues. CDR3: CASSPTGTGPFSPLHF. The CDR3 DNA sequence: TGTGCCAGCAGCCCAACCGGGACAGGGCCCTTTTCACCCCTCCACTTT.

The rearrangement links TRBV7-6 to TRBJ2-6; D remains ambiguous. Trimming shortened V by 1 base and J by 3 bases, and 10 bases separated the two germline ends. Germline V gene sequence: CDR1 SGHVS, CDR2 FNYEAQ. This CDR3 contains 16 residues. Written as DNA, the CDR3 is TGTGCCAGCAGCTTAGGCTACCGGGTTGGGGCCAACGTCCTGACTTTC. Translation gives CASSLGYRVGANVLTF.

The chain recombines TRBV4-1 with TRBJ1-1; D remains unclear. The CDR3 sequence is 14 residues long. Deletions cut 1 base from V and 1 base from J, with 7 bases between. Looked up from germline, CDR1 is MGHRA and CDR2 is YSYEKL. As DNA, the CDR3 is TGCGCCAGCAGCCAAGGTCGACAGAACACTGAAGCTTTCTTT. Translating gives CASSQGRQNTEAFF.

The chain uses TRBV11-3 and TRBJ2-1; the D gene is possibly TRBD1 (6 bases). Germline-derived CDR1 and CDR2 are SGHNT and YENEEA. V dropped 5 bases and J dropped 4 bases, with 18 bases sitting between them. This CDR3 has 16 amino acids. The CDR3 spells CASSIGGMVGYNEQFF. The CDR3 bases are TGTGCCAGCAGCATAGGGGGAATGGTCGGTTACAATGAGCAGTTCTTC.

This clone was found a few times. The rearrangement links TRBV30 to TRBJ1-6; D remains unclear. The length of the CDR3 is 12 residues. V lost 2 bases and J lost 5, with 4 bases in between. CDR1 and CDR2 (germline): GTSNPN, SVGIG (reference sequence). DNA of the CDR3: TGTGCCTGGAGTCGCGATAATTCACCCCTCCACTTT. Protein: CAWSRDNSPLHF.

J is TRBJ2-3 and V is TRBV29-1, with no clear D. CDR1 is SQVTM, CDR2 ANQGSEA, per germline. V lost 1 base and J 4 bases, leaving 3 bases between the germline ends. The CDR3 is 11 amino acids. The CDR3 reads CSVEVADTQYF. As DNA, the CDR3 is TGCAGCGTTGAAGTAGCAGATACGCAGTATTTT.

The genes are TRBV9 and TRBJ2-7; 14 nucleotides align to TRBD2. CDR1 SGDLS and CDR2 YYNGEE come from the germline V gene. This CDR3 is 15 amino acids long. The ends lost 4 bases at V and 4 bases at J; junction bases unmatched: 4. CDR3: CASSLGTSGGYEQYF. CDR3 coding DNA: TGTGCCAGCAGCCTTGGGACTAGCGGGGGTTACGAGCAGTACTTC.